This T cell receptor (beta chain) was found in a study of blood T cell repertoires in COVID-19. The assay was immunoSEQ multiplex PCR, and TCRdb's table has in-frame clones only and misses some. This sample has approximately 130,000 clones, with approximately 85% found just once. J was trimmed by 7 bases and V by 1 base; bases with no gene match: 13. Germline V lookup: CDR1 LNHNV, CDR2 YYDKDF (reference sequence). This CDR3 spans 18 amino acids. Sequencing was performed on peripheral blood. The receptor was derived from a human donor in a cohort sampled during active COVID-19. The V and J genes are TRBV15 and TRBJ2-1, with 10 bases aligning to TRBD1. The DNA for the CDR3 is TGTGCCACCAGCAGAGCGGGGGCCCTGACAGGGGGCATGAATGAGCAGTTCTTC. Protein product: CATSRAGALTGGMNEQFF.